This T cell receptor beta chain was captured by sequencing in a study of shared clonotypes between healthy human individuals. Whole-study findings and limits: A small donor pool kept down the genetic and exposure-history diversity that was represented. Larger richness was generally estimated for naive than memory subsets. Across a handful of donors, naive CD4 shared roughly 5%, naive CD8 more than 3%, memory CD4 2% to 2.5%, memory CD8 about 0.38%.

The protocol was immunoSEQ multiplex PCR, while the TCRdb copy is restricted to in-frame clones and leaves out a portion. Of about 380,000 clones listed, around 96% are singletons. Combination of CD45RO+ cells with CCR7-negative CD45RA+ TemRA cells was used for CD8 memory. Germline V gives CDR1 DFQATT, CDR2 SNEGSKA (reference sequence). This CDR3 has 10 amino acids. The germline V and J ends were trimmed by 8 bases and 1 base, with 5 bases remaining between them. Details on this clone: Its cognate antigen is unknown.

This TCR was sampled from a man aged 30 to 45 in good health. The chain couples TRBV20-1 to TRBJ1-1; no reliable D call. Sequenced: memory CD8+ T cells sorted from blood. The subset was: CD45RO+ cells pooled with CCR7-negative TemRA cells. The CDR3 DNA reads TGCAGTCCCCGGAACACTGAAGCTTTCTTT. This gives the protein CSPRNTEAFF.